Listed below are T cell receptor beta chains from one sample, sequenced in a study of blood T cell repertoires in COVID-19. Some clones are missing from TCRdb's copy, which holds only in-frame ones; the method was immunoSEQ multiplex PCR. The table includes about 300,000 clones, about 81% detected once. Material: peripheral blood. These receptor sequences come from a human donor with COVID-19, enrolled during active disease. The donor label of this sample is uncertain. CDR3s include the opening cysteine and the closing phenylalanine or tryptophan. The D gene is left open where the match is weak. The size of a clone is reported for some rows only, either as once, few or many, or as a class for expanded clones.

d_gene: NA; v_gene: TRBV28; abundance: NA; j_gene: TRBJ2-5; CDR3nt: TGTGCCAGCAGCCATCCCCAAGGGGGAATGCCTCTACGGGAGACCCAGTACTTC; CDR3aa: CASSHPQGGMPLRETQYF
d_gene: NA; v_gene: TRBV5-1; abundance: NA; j_gene: TRBJ1-3; CDR3nt: TGCGCCAGCAGCGCTCGGGACACAAACTCTGGAAACACCATATATTTT; CDR3aa: CASSARDTNSGNTIYF
d_gene: NA; v_gene: TRBV6-6; abundance: few; j_gene: TRBJ1-4; CDR3nt: TGTGCCAGCAGTTTTTCTAGGGAAAAACTGTTTTTT; CDR3aa: CASSFSREKLFF
d_gene: TRBD1; v_gene: TRBV5-1; abundance: NA; j_gene: TRBJ2-5; CDR3nt: TGCGCCAGCAGCTACCCGGGACAGAGAAAAGAGACCCAGTACTTC; CDR3aa: CASSYPGQRKETQYF
d_gene: NA; v_gene: TRBV5-1; abundance: NA; j_gene: TRBJ2-1; CDR3nt: TGCGCCAGCAGCTTGGGGACAGTGGGGTCCAATGAGCAGTTCTTC; CDR3aa: CASSLGTVGSNEQFF
d_gene: TRBD1; v_gene: TRBV10-1; abundance: once; j_gene: TRBJ1-4; CDR3nt: TGCGCCAGCAGTGAGTCTTTCCCGGGACAGGGTAATGAAAAACTGTTTTTT; CDR3aa: CASSESFPGQGNEKLFF
d_gene: TRBD2; v_gene: TRBV5-5; abundance: NA; j_gene: TRBJ2-1; CDR3nt: TGTGCCAGCAGCAAGAGCGGGAGGGCCTCCCACAATGAGCAGTTCTTC; CDR3aa: CASSKSGRASHNEQFF
d_gene: TRBD2; v_gene: TRBV27; abundance: NA; j_gene: TRBJ2-1; CDR3nt: TGTGCCAGCAGCTATAGCGGGACAAACTCCTACAATGAGCAGTTCTTC; CDR3aa: CASSYSGTNSYNEQFF
d_gene: NA; v_gene: TRBV9; abundance: NA; j_gene: TRBJ2-1; CDR3nt: TGTGCCAGCAGCGTTAGTGGGAGCTCCTACAATGAGCAGTTCTTC; CDR3aa: CASSVSGSSYNEQFF
d_gene: TRBD1; v_gene: TRBV5-1; abundance: NA; j_gene: TRBJ2-3; CDR3nt: TGCGCCAGCAGCTTGGCCGGACAGGGTCGAGGTAAGGGAGGTACGCAGTATTTT; CDR3aa: CASSLAGQGRGKGGTQYF
d_gene: NA; v_gene: TRBV7-9; abundance: NA; j_gene: TRBJ2-2; CDR3nt: TGTGCCAGCGTCGGACACCCGGAGGGTACCGGGGAGCTGTTTTTT; CDR3aa: CASVGHPEGTGELFF
d_gene: NA; v_gene: TRBV6-6; abundance: NA; j_gene: TRBJ2-1; CDR3nt: TGTGCCACCGAGCTGAGCTCTGAGCAGTTCTTC; CDR3aa: CATELSSEQFF
d_gene: NA; v_gene: TRBV24-1; abundance: NA; j_gene: TRBJ2-7; CDR3nt: TGTGCCACCAGTGACCAATCGGGGGAGCGCCCCTACGAGCAGTACTTC; CDR3aa: CATSDQSGERPYEQYF
d_gene: TRBD1; v_gene: TRBV10-1; abundance: NA; j_gene: TRBJ2-2; CDR3nt: TGCGCCAGCAGCCGTACCGGGACAGACGGTGTCGGGGAGCTGTTTTTT; CDR3aa: CASSRTGTDGVGELFF
d_gene: NA; v_gene: TRBV7-8; abundance: NA; j_gene: TRBJ1-1; CDR3nt: TGTGCCAGCAGCTTAACTACAGGGTACACTGAAGCTTTCTTT; CDR3aa: CASSLTTGYTEAFF
d_gene: NA; v_gene: TRBV19; abundance: NA; j_gene: TRBJ2-1; CDR3nt: TGTGCCAGTAGTCCCCCTCAGGGGCCGCAGTTCTTC; CDR3aa: CASSPPQGPQFF